This T cell receptor (beta chain) was recovered during a study of blood T cell repertoires in COVID-19. Study-level information: Sources were T cells, B-cell-depleted T cells, or PBMCs; the material itself was cDNA or gDNA.

This clone was detected a few times. Trimming left V 5 bases short and J 5 bases short, with 17 bases between. Germline CDR1 is LNHDA and CDR2 is SQIVND (reference sequence). The CDR3 has 15 residues. Participants had their cohort set by participant-reported clinical history. Per the original data handling: Estimation of nucleated cell counts was performed using reference gene primer amplification. Only in-frame clones appear in the TCRdb table, and some are missing; sequencing was by immunoSEQ multiplex PCR. The V and J calls and clone size were taken over from that table, and D and trimming were inferred from the DNA. Found here are hundreds of thousands of clones, around 85% of them singletons; the top ten hold 2% to 3%.

The clonotype comes from a woman in her forties or fifties who had recovered from COVID-19. The chain links TRBV19 to TRBJ2-3; TRBD2 might be the D (6 bases). Sample: PBMCs or T cells enriched from blood (not recorded which). This CDR3 reads CASSPRGGMGDTQYF. CDR3 DNA: TGTGCCAGTAGTCCTAGGGGCGGGATGGGAGATACGCAGTATTTT. Full variable domain (remainder filled in from reference TRBV19 and TRBJ2-3): DGGITQSPKYLFRKEGQNVTLSCEQNLNHDAMYWYRQDPGQGLRLIYYSQIVNDFQKGDIAEGYSVSREKKESFPLTVTSAQKNPTAFYLCASSPRGGMGDTQYFGPGTRLTVL.